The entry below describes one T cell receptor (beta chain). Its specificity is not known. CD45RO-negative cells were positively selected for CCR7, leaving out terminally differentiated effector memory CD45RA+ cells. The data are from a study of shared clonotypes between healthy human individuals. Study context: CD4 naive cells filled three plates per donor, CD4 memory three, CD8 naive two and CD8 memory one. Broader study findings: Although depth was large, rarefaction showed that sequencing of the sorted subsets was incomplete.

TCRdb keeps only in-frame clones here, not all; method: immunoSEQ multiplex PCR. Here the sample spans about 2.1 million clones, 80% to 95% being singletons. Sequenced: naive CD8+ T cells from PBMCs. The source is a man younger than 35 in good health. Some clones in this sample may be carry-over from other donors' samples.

The CDR3 DNA follows: TGCGCCAGCAGCCAAGGACCCCGGGACTTAGTCCCCGAGCAGTACTTC. It translates to CASSQGPRDLVPEQYF. The genes are TRBV4-1 and TRBJ2-7; maybe TRBD2 (6 bases). The germline V and J ends were trimmed by 1 base and 6 bases, with 19 bases remaining between them. Germline V lookup: CDR1 MGHRA, CDR2 YSYEKL. The CDR3 has 16 amino acids.